Below, 5 T cell receptor beta chains from the same sample are listed, as sequenced in a study of CD8+CD57+ T cells in acquired aplastic anemia. Flow cytometry had shown expanded CD8+CD57+ cells in the patients chosen for sequencing. Genomic DNA acted as the template from which TCR beta VDJ combination and CDR3 sequence profiling were carried out. One entry per CDR3 protein, called by TCRdb with MiXCR from the reads. The repertoire holds a few hundred thousand distinct CDR3 sequences, with around 82% as singletons. The source material was sorted CD4+, CD8+, or CD8+CD57+ T cells (not recorded which) from PBMCs. The receptors originated from a human donor with aplastic anemia.

The rearrangement uses TRBV7-9 and TRBJ2-1, with 9 bases aligning to TRBD2. V dropped 4 bases and J dropped 10; count of bases not matched to a gene: 14. Germline V gene lookup returns CDR1 SEHNR and CDR2 FQNEAQ (reference sequence). CDR3 length equals 16 residues. CDR3 in amino acids: CASSSQNSGGSGEQFF. The CDR3 DNA reads TGTGCCAGCAGCTCTCAAAACAGCGGGGGGAGCGGGGAGCAGTTCTTC. Together with reference TRBV7-9 and TRBJ2-1, the CDR3 gives the full variable domain: DTGVSQNPRHKITKRGQNVTFRCDPISEHNRLYWYRQTLGQGPEFLTYFQNEAQLEKSRLLSDRFSAERPKGSFSTLEIQRTEQGDSAMYLCASSSQNSGGSGEQFFGPGTRLTVL.

The chain has TRBV24-1 and TRBJ2-1; D possibly corresponds to TRBD2 (5 bases). This CDR3 comprises 17 residues. Germline assignment: CDR1 KGHDR and CDR2 SFDVKD. Trimming pared 11 bases from V and 0 bases from J, leaving 22 bases between. CDR3: CASSVGVGSASYNEQFF. The CDR3 DNA is TGTGCCAGCAGCGTAGGTGTAGGGAGTGCCTCCTACAATGAGCAGTTCTTC.

The chain couples TRBV7-9 to TRBJ1-1; 7 nucleotides align to TRBD1. J gave up 14 bases and V 1 base, and 16 bases lay outside the gene matches. Germline-derived CDR1 and CDR2 are SEHNR and FQNEAQ (reference sequence). This CDR3 region has 15 residues. CDR3 region: CASSLVDRAIEKLFF. DNA of the CDR3: TGTGCCAGCAGCTTAGTTGACAGGGCGATCGAAAAACTGTTCTTT.

In the case of this clonotype: The conserved closing phenylalanine or tryptophan is absent in this CDR3, likely reflecting a read error. The DNA is omitted, as the CDR3 cannot be located on it reliably, and the CDR3 follows TCRdb's listing. The chain recombines TRBV2 with TRBJ1-2. Germline-derived CDR1 and CDR2 are SNHLY and FYNNEI. Inclusive of both ends, the CDR3 amounts to 13 amino acids. The CDR3 is CASSQGIAGGYTV.

This clonotype was counted once. V gene TRBV11-2 combines with J gene TRBJ2-7; D ambiguous. The CDR3 extends over 11 amino acids. Trimming took off 7 bases at V and 11 bases at J, with 15 bases between the two ends. Germline-derived CDR1 and CDR2 are SGHAT and FQNNGV. The CDR3 spells CASTPGYAEYV. The CDR3 coding sequence is TGTGCCAGCACCCCGGGCTACGCGGAGTACGTC.